The entry below gives a single T cell receptor beta chain sequence along with its context. A primer in the constant region served to generate TCR beta cDNA from around 500 ng of total RNA. Library construction for TCR beta comprised three nested multiplex PCR rounds performed with slightly modified ARM-PCR. For roughly 10 cycles apiece, the opening two PCR rounds ran with TRBV1-TRBV30 forward primers and a C-beta reverse primer. TCRdb redid the calling of the multiplex PCR reads with MiXCR, one entry per CDR3 protein. The sample includes 100,000 or so distinct CDR3 sequences, roughly 80% of them seen just once. The data belong to a study of tumor-infiltrating lymphocytes in primary liver carcinoma. The V end lost 5 bases, the J end lost 15 bases, and 29 bases lay between the germline ends. This CDR3 has 16 residues. Germline V lookup: CDR1 MNHNS, CDR2 SASEGT. Starting material for RNA and DNA co-extraction consisted of about 17-34 mg of unsorted bulk tissue. Each tumor had five separate regions sampled.

The V gene is TRBV6-1, the J gene TRBJ2-1; tentatively, D is TRBD1 or TRBD2 (6 bases each). The sample taken for sequencing was liver tumor tissue from sampling region 3. Subset meaning: tumor region T3, left-lateral pole. This TCR derives from a man between 35 and 55 years old with primary liver carcinoma and hepatitis B virus infection. The CDR3 loop is CASSQPTGRSYNEWFF. CDR3 DNA: TGTGCCAGCAGTCAGCCTACAGGGAGGTCCTACAATGAGTGGTTCTTC.